The clone carrying this TCR beta chain was recorded only once. This entry is derived from a study of blood T cell repertoires in COVID-19. Germline-derived CDR1 and CDR2 are SGHVS and FQNEAQ. Between the trimmed V and J ends, which lost 1 base and 11 bases, there was a span of 11 bases. CDR3 length: 12 amino acids. Sequencing used immunoSEQ multiplex PCR; TCRdb keeps in-frame clones, though not all of them. Of tens of thousands of clones listed, almost 90% are singletons. The V call is TRBV7-8, the J call TRBJ1-1, with no clear D. The origin of this receptor is a woman between 50 and 59 years old with active or convalescent COVID-19. The source material was peripheral blood. The CDR3: CASSLGLPGAFF. CDR3 in DNA: TGTGCCAGCAGCTTAGGACTCCCGGGGGCTTTCTTT.